This T cell receptor beta chain derives from a study of T cells after posttransplantation cyclophosphamide. The assay was immunoSEQ multiplex PCR, and TCRdb's table has in-frame clones only and misses some. Singletons are absent from the sample, which has about 36,000 clones. The CDR3 runs 19 residues. Germline values: CDR1 SGHAT, CDR2 FQNNGV. The V and J ends lost 1 base and 3 bases, in that order; junction bases with no gene match: 15. This clone was counted ten times or more. The clonotype was recovered from a girl aged 10-17 years in good health, CMV-negative, and a related stem cell transplant donor. Sequencing was performed on PBMCs. The chain uses TRBV11-2 and TRBJ2-7, with TRBD2 identical over 10 bases. The CDR3 sequence is CASSLGSLRAASGSYEQYF. The CDR3 DNA reads TGTGCCAGCAGCTTAGGAAGCCTTAGGGCGGCTAGCGGGAGCTACGAGCAGTACTTC.